Given below is one T cell receptor beta chain in context. The sample is drawn from a study of blood T cell repertoires in COVID-19. The overall study: There were acute and convalescent COVID-19 samples, and they came from the United States, Italy and Spain.

TCRdb's copy holds only in-frame clones and misses some; the assay was immunoSEQ multiplex PCR. The table includes 80,000 to 95,000 clones, roughly 71% detected once. Source material: peripheral blood. The source is a woman of 80 years or more with acute or convalescent COVID-19.

The CDR3 coding sequence is TGTGCCAGTAGTACCGGACAGGGCCGGAGGACTACTGAAGCTTTCTTT. Its protein product is CASSTGQGRRTTEAFF. V is TRBV19 and J is TRBJ1-1; 8 positions agree with TRBD1. Trimming removed 4 bases from V and 5 bases from J; junction bases left unmatched: 12. This CDR3 contains 16 residues. Germline loops: CDR1 LNHDA, CDR2 SQIVND (reference sequence). The whole variable domain, filled in from reference TRBV19 and TRBJ1-1, reads DGGITQSPKYLFRKEGQNVTLSCEQNLNHDAMYWYRQDPGQGLRLIYYSQIVNDFQKGDIAEGYSVSREKKESFPLTVTSAQKNPTAFYLCASSTGQGRRTTEAFFGQGTRLTVV.